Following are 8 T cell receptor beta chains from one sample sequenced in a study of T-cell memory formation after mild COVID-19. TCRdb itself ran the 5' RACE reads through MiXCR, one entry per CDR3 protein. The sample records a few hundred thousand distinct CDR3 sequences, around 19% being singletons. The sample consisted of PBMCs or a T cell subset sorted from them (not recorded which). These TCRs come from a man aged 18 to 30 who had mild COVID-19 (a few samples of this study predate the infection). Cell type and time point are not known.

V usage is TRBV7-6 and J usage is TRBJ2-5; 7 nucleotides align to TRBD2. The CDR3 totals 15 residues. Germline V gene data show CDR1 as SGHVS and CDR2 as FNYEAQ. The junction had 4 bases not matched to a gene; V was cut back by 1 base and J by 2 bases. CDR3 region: CASSLVGGIQETQYF. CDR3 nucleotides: TGTGCCAGCAGCTTAGTGGGGGGGATTCAAGAGACCCAGTACTTC.

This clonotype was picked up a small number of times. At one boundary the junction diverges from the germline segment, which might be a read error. Here the CDR3 reads CASSDSAGQETQYF. In DNA, the CDR3 is TGTGCCAGCAGTGACTCCGCAGGGCAAGAGACCCAGTACTTC. V is TRBV6-6 and J is TRBJ2-5, with a tentative D call TRBD1 (5 bases). The length of the CDR3 is 14 residues. The germline V gene encodes CDR1 MNHNY and CDR2 SVGAGI (reference sequence).

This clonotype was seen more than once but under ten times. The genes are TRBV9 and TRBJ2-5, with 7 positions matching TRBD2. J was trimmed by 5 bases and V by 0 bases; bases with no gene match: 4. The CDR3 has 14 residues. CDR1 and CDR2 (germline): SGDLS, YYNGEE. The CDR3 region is CASSVDGEGETQYF. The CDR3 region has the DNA TGTGCCAGCAGCGTAGACGGGGAGGGGGAGACCCAGTACTTC.

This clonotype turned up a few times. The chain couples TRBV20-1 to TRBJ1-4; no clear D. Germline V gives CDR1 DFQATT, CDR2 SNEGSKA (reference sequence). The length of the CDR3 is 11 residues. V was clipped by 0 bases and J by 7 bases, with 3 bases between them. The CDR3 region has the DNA TGCAGTGCTAGAGATGGTGAAAAACTGTTTTTT. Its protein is CSARDGEKLFF.

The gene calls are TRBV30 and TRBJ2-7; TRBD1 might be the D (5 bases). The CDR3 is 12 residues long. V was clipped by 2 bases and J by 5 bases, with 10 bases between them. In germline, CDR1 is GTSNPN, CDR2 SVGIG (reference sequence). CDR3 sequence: CAWSRQGDEQYF. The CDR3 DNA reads TGTGCCTGGAGTCGGCAGGGCGACGAGCAGTACTTC.

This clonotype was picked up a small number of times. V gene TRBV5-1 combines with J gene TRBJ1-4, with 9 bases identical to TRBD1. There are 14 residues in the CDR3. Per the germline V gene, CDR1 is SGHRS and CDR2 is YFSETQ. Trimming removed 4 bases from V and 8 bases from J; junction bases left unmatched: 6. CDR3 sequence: CASSMDRGREKLFF. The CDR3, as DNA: TGCGCCAGCAGCATGGACAGGGGTCGAGAAAAACTGTTTTTT.

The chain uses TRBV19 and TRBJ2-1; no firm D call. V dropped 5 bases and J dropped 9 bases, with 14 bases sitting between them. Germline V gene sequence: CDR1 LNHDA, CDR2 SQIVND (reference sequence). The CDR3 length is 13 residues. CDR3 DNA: TGTGCCAGTAGTCTGTTGGTAATGGCTGAGCAGTTCTTC. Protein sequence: CASSLLVMAEQFF.

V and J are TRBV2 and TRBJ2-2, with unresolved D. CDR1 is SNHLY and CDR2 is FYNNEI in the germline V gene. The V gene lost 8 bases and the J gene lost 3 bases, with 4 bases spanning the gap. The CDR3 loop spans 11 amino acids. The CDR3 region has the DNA TGTGCCAGCCTCTACACCGGGGAGCTGTTTTTT. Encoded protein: CASLYTGELFF.